The clone carrying this T cell receptor (beta chain) was counted a few times. What it binds is not known. This record belongs to a study of T cells in Graves' hyperthyroidism and ophthalmopathy. Patients showing uncontrolled infection, other autoimmune disease, pregnancy or lactation were ineligible. The CDR3 contains 15 residues. The V gene's germline CDR1 is SGDLS and CDR2 YYNGEE. V dropped 0 bases and J dropped 6 bases, with 16 bases sitting between them. TCR beta CDR3 regions were amplified from RNA. HTBI primers were the set used in a first-round RT-PCR of the TCR CDR3. One entry per CDR3 protein, called by TCRdb with MiXCR from the multiplex PCR reads. Altogether roughly 700,000 distinct CDR3 sequences are present, roughly 17% being singletons, with the ten largest covering roughly 16%. Study results and caveats: Most thyroid-expanded clonotypes above 0.001 were also found in blood.

The receptor was derived from a man aged 50 to 59 with Graves' hyperthyroidism. The sample consisted of blood. V gene TRBV9 combines with J gene TRBJ2-7, with D tentatively TRBD1 (6 bases). The CDR3 bases are TGTGCCAGCAGCGTAGATGGGGGCGCAAGGGCCGAGCAGTACTTC. Protein product: CASSVDGGARAEQYF.